The subject of this entry is one T cell receptor (beta chain). Trimming cost V 3 bases and J 2 bases, with 11 bases left between them. The germline V gene has CDR1 SNHLY and CDR2 FYNNEI. CDR3 length equals 14 residues. This sample was taken from a study of siplizumab effects on memory and regulatory T cells. TCRdb's copy holds only in-frame clones and misses some; the assay was immunoSEQ multiplex PCR. The sample comprises around 100,000 clones, approximately 94% of which are singletons, and about 1.2% rests with the top ten. The rearrangement links TRBV2 to TRBJ2-7; D may be TRBD1 (5 bases). Sequences were obtained from non-Treg CD4+ T cells sorted from blood. The TCR originated in a human donor in good health. The CDR3, as DNA: TGTGCCAGCAGTGACGAAGGCAGGGCCTACGAGCAGTACTTC. It is translated as CASSDEGRAYEQYF.